This T cell receptor beta chain was sequenced during a study of blood T cell repertoires in COVID-19. The overall study: Acute and convalescent COVID-19 samples came from the United States, Italy and Spain. T cells, B-cell-depleted T cells, or PBMCs supplied cDNA or gDNA.

The CDR3 covers 15 residues. Germline trimming cut 9 bases from V and 5 bases from J; bases unmatched to any gene: 10. CDR1 and CDR2 from the germline V gene are KGHDR and SFDVKD. Per the original methods: Estimated nucleated cell counts came from reference gene primer amplification. Sequencing used immunoSEQ multiplex PCR; TCRdb keeps in-frame clones, though not all of them. That table furnishes V, J and clone size, whereas the DNA furnished D and trimming. The sample shows nearly 300,000 clones, about nine tenths of them seen only once. This receptor was obtained from a woman aged 25 to 39 who had recovered from COVID-19. The genes are TRBV24-1 and TRBJ2-1; 9 nucleotides line up with TRBD2. The sample was peripheral blood. The CDR3 loop reads CATRDSGGANNEQFF. CDR3 DNA sequence: TGTGCCACCCGGGATAGCGGGGGTGCTAACAATGAGCAGTTCTTC.